This TCR beta chain was sequenced in a study of blood T cell repertoires in COVID-19. Study context: PBMCs, B-cell-depleted T cells, or T cells provided the cDNA or gDNA that made up the material.

The method was immunoSEQ multiplex PCR; TCRdb's version includes in-frame clones alone and lacks a portion of them. The sample lists approximately 97,000 clones; approximately 80% were seen once. The sample consisted of peripheral blood. The sequence came from a man aged 60-69 years with active or convalescent COVID-19.

The CDR3 loop reads CASSPGTGGNEQYF. CDR3 nucleotides: TGTGCCAGCAGTCCCGGGACAGGGGGCAACGAGCAGTACTTC. This sequence joins TRBV28 and TRBJ2-7; 12 nucleotides match TRBD1. Looked up from germline, CDR1 is MDHEN and CDR2 is SYDVKM. The CDR3 spans 14 residues. With 5 bases clipped from V and 5 bases from J, the junction kept 4 bases outside the gene matches.